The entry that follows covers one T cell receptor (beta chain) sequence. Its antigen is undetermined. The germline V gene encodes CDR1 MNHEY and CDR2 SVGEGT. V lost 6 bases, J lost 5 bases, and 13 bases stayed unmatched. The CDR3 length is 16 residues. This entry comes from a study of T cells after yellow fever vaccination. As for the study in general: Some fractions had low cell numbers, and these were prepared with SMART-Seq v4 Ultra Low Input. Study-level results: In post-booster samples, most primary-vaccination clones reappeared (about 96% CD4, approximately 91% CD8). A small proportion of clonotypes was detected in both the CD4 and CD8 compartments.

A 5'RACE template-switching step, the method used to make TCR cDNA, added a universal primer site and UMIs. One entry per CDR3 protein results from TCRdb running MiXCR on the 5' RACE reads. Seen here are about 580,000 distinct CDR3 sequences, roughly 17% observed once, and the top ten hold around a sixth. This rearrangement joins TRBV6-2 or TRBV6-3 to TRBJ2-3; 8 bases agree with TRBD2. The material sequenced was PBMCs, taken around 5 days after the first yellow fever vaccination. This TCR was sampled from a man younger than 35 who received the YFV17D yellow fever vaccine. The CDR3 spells CASSGPAGGPIDTQYF. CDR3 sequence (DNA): TGTGCCAGCAGCGGCCCGGCGGGGGGCCCCATAGATACGCAGTATTTT.